A selection of T cell receptor beta chains follows, all from one sample in a study of regulatory T cells in long-lasting Graves disease. TCRdb ran MiXCR on the multiplex PCR reads and lists one entry per CDR3 protein. The sample has approximately 360,000 distinct CDR3 sequences, less than 30% seen once. Specimen: peripheral blood mononuclear cells (PBMCs), collected when the disease was refractory, from a patient treated with antithyroid drugs. These receptors all come from a middle-aged woman with Graves disease. CDR3s include the opening cysteine and the closing phenylalanine or tryptophan. Each record gives: CDR3 length, clone size, J gene, V gene, D gene, CDR3 protein, CDR3 DNA. D genes are given only for firm matches. Not every row has a clone size; where given, it reads once, few, many or a size class.

length: 11
size: .
J: TRBJ2-3
V: TRBV28
D: .
CDR3: CASSPGDTQYF
DNA: TGTGCCAGCAGCCCGGGAGATACGCAGTATTTT

length: 16
size: .
J: TRBJ1-3
V: TRBV28
D: .
CDR3: CASSFGQLISGNTIYF
DNA: TGTGCCAGCAGCTTCGGACAGCTAATCTCTGGAAACACCATATATTTT

length: 12
size: many
J: TRBJ2-7
V: TRBV12-3/TRBV12-4
D: .
CDR3: CASSYSSYEQYF
DNA: TGTGCCAGCAGCTATAGCTCCTACGAGCAGTACTTC

length: 15
size: few
J: TRBJ1-2
V: TRBV5-6
D: TRBD1
CDR3: CASSSGTGGDNGYTF
DNA: TGTGCCAGCAGCTCCGGGACAGGGGGCGACAATGGCTACACCTTC

length: 13
size: .
J: TRBJ2-4
V: TRBV20-1
D: .
CDR3: CSGGSLAKNIQYF
DNA: TGCAGTGGTGGCTCTCTAGCCAAAAACATTCAGTACTTC

length: 15
size: few
J: TRBJ2-5
V: TRBV2
D: .
CDR3: CASSATSSHWETQYF
DNA: TGTGCCAGCTCGGCCACATCAAGTCATTGGGAGACCCAGTACTTC

length: 12
size: many
J: TRBJ2-1
V: TRBV28
D: .
CDR3: CASSSLGNEQFF
DNA: TGTGCCAGCAGCTCCCTGGGCAATGAGCAGTTCTTC

length: 18
size: many
J: TRBJ2-6
V: TRBV6-1
D: .
CDR3: CASSRDGRASSGANVLTF
DNA: TGTGCCAGCAGCAGAGACGGACGGGCTAGCTCTGGGGCCAACGTCCTGACTTTC

length: 14
size: .
J: TRBJ2-2
V: TRBV6-1
D: TRBD1
CDR3: CASTPDRGTGELFF
DNA: TGTGCCAGCACTCCGGACAGGGGGACCGGGGAGCTGTTTTTT

length: 14
size: .
J: TRBJ2-1
V: TRBV6-2/TRBV6-3
D: .
CDR3: CASSSAVVGGEQFF
DNA: TGTGCCAGCAGTTCGGCGGTCGTAGGCGGTGAGCAGTTCTTC

length: 12
size: .
J: TRBJ1-1
V: TRBV27
D: .
CDR3: CASRGFNTEAFF
DNA: TGTGCCAGCAGGGGTTTTAACACTGAAGCTTTCTTT

length: 15
size: .
J: TRBJ2-7
V: TRBV6-1
D: TRBD2
CDR3: CASSEGVGGPREQYF
DNA: TGTGCCAGCAGTGAAGGCGTGGGAGGGCCCAGGGAGCAGTACTTC

length: 15
size: few
J: TRBJ1-1
V: TRBV19
D: .
CDR3: CASQVSGIQNTEAFF
DNA: TGTGCCAGTCAAGTTAGTGGGATACAGAACACTGAAGCTTTCTTT

length: 16
size: many
J: TRBJ2-7
V: TRBV28
D: .
CDR3: CASSPMGLLSSYEQYF
DNA: TGTGCCAGCAGTCCCATGGGCCTCCTGAGCTCCTACGAGCAGTACTTC

length: 17
size: few
J: TRBJ2-2
V: TRBV7-9
D: TRBD2
CDR3: CASSPSWASGYTGELFF
DNA: TGTGCCAGCAGCCCGTCCTGGGCTAGCGGATACACCGGGGAGCTGTTTTTT

length: 12
size: few
J: TRBJ2-1
V: TRBV12-3/TRBV12-4
D: .
CDR3: CASSFLGGEQFF
DNA: TGTGCCAGCAGTTTTCTAGGAGGTGAGCAGTTCTTC

length: 14
size: .
J: TRBJ2-5
V: TRBV4-2
D: TRBD2
CDR3: CASSRIREEETQYF
DNA: TGTGCCAGCAGCCGGATACGGGAGGAAGAGACCCAGTACTTC

length: 14
size: many
J: TRBJ2-5
V: TRBV28
D: TRBD1
CDR3: CASRVLQGEETQYF
DNA: TGTGCCAGCAGAGTGCTACAGGGGGAAGAGACCCAGTACTTC

length: 19
size: many
J: TRBJ2-7
V: TRBV29-1
D: .
CDR3: CSVEDGTGSIGGRRAEQYF
DNA: TGCAGCGTTGAAGATGGCACAGGGAGTATCGGAGGGAGACGCGCCGAGCAGTACTTC

length: 13
size: .
J: TRBJ1-1
V: TRBV5-6
D: .
CDR3: CASGSPGNTEAFF
DNA: TGTGCCAGCGGGTCACCAGGGAACACTGAAGCTTTCTTT

length: 14
size: many
J: TRBJ1-5
V: TRBV2
D: .
CDR3: CASSDNYSNQPQHF
DNA: TGTGCCAGCAGTGACAATTATAGCAATCAGCCCCAGCATTTT

length: 15
size: .
J: TRBJ2-7
V: TRBV11-2
D: TRBD1
CDR3: CASSLGQGKPYEQYF
DNA: TGTGCCAGCAGCCTAGGACAGGGCAAGCCCTACGAGCAGTACTTC

length: 16
size: many
J: TRBJ1-1
V: TRBV2
D: .
CDR3: CASSEARQTTNTEAFF
DNA: TGTGCCAGCAGTGAGGCGAGACAGACGACGAACACTGAAGCTTTCTTT

length: 12
size: few
J: TRBJ2-7
V: TRBV7-2
D: .
CDR3: CASSFMVDEQYF
DNA: TGTGCCAGCAGCTTCATGGTTGACGAGCAGTACTTC

length: 16
size: few
J: TRBJ2-7
V: TRBV7-9
D: TRBD1
CDR3: CASSDRTGALSYEQYF
DNA: TGTGCCAGCAGCGACCGGACAGGGGCCCTCTCCTACGAGCAGTACTTC